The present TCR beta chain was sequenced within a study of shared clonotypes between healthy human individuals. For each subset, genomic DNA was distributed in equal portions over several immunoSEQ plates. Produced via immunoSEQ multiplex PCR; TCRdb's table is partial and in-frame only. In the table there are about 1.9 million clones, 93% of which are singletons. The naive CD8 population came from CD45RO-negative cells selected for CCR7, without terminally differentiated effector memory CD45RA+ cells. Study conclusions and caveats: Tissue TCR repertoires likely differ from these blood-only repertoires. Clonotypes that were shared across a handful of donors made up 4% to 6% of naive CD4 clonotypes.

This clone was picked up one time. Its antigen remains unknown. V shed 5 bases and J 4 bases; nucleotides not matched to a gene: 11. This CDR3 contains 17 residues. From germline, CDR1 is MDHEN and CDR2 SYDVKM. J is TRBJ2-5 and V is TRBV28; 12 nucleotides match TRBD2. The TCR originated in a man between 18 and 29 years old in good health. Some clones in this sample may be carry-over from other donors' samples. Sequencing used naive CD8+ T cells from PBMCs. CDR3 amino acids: CASSSIPGLAGRETQYF. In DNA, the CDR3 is TGTGCCAGCAGTAGTATTCCGGGACTAGCGGGTCGAGAGACCCAGTACTTC. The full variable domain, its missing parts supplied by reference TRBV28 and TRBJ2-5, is DVKVTQSSRYLVKRTGEKVFLECVQDMDHENMFWYRQDPGLGLRLIYFSYDVKMKEKGDIPEGYSVSREKKERFSLILESASTNQTSMYLCASSSIPGLAGRETQYFGPGTRLLVL.